This T cell receptor (beta chain) stems from a study of graft-versus-host responses after intestinal transplantation (dated by TCRdb to 2020 to 2023). Notes on the research overall: Recipients received multivisceral, liver-intestinal, or isolated intestinal transplants. After intestinal transplantation, graft-versus-host and host-versus-graft alloreactive T cell clones were followed in the graft, circulation and bone marrow using bulk TCR-beta CDR3 sequencing. Alloreactive clones were identified by sequencing pre-transplant mixed lymphocyte reaction products and comparing them with unstimulated pre-transplant donor and recipient T cells. Rather than going through the commercial service, samples from three later patients were sequenced in-house on an Illumina MiSeq and processed with MiXCR. Donor T cell macrochimerism was defined as a peak of at least 4% donor T cells among recipient peripheral blood mononuclear cells. The cohort enrolled about two dozen intestinal transplant recipients including one retransplant, and a few patients lacking pretransplant specimens were excluded. Anti-thymocyte globulin induction was given to all recipients, followed by maintenance tacrolimus and steroids for 3 to 4 years. Results the study describes overall, beyond this receptor: In patients with donor T cell macrochimerism, the allografts had high GvH to HvG T cell clonal ratios. Conclusions were limited by the relatively low number and heterogeneity of intestinal transplant patients. GvH clones were detected in recipient bone marrow, and some appeared earlier in ileal mucosa or blood, consistent with an intestinal mucosal origin. Early after transplant, declines in HvG clones were associated with peak levels of circulating GvH clones.

What this sample's time point label stands for: cells obtained before transplantation from donor or recipient. Mixed lymphocyte reactions plated some 200,000 CFSE-labeled pre-transplant responders with some 200,000 irradiated violet-dye-labeled stimulators and were cultured for approximately six days. Proliferating CD3+CD4+CFSE-low and CD3+CD8+CFSE-low responder cells were FACS-sorted on a BD Influx sorter after the mixed lymphocyte reaction. Measured from the cysteine to the phenylalanine, the CDR3 is 12 residues long. The retained sequence is limited to the CDR3, 36 bases, with the frame set at the first base. Sequences SGHRS (CDR1) and YFSETQ (CDR2) are obtained from the germline V gene. The trim is 2 bases for V and 8 bases for J, with a gap of 10 bases between the germline ends. A remark on this clone: No quality values exist for individual bases; no much larger clone is one base distant.

The library was obtained by the immunoSEQ multiplex PCR assay. In most patients, genomic DNA was isolated using the Qiagen DNeasy Blood and Tissue Kit and sent frozen to Adaptive Biotechnologies for TCR sequencing. High-throughput TCR-beta CDR3 sequencing of genomic DNA from most patients was performed by Adaptive Biotechnologies. Under the source paper's analysis protocol: TCR sequencing data for around 19 patients were retrieved from Adaptive's ImmunoSEQ software; three other patients were processed with MiXCR and VDJtools. To correct CD4 versus CD8 sorting errors, any sequence found in both subsets at a frequency ratio below 5:1 was removed. CDR3 nucleotide sequences shared by donor and recipient were removed because the origin of these sequences could not be assigned. To be classed as alloreactive, a clone needed at least 2-fold expansion over unstimulated cells and a minimum CFSE-low frequency of 0.002% (template counts) or 0.001% (read counts). Mappable clones were those detected in sequenced pre-transplant spleen, lymph node, or MLR CFSE-low populations of the donor or recipient. Cumulative frequency of alloreactive clones was calculated as a percentage of all sequences weighted by copy number. TCRdb holds this immuneACCESS table with in-frame rearrangements only. Some clones are missing; in checked studies, unresolved V genes explain under half, and the rest has no known cause. From that table come the V and J calls and clone size; the DNA was used to work out D and trimming. Counted in this sample were about 21,000 clones; 50% to 65% of them appeared once. 1% of the sample is taken by the ten largest.

Rearrangement joined TRBV5-1 to TRBJ2-5; TRBD2 is a weak D gene call, 5 bases matching. This sequence originates from a human patient who received an intestinal transplant. Sequences were derived from alloreactive CD4+ T cells from a mixed lymphocyte reaction culture, sampled before intestinal transplant. Reading the label with the study, this specimen's cell subset or site is: CFSE-low proliferating T cells sorted from roughly 6-day pre-transplant mixed lymphocyte reaction (GvH or HvG direction). Here is the DNA: TGCGCCAGCAGCTTTGTGGGAGAAACCCAGTACTTC. Its protein product is CASSFVGETQYF.